What follows describes a single T cell receptor (beta chain). Its antigen is currently unknown. Profiled with immunoSEQ multiplex PCR; TCRdb holds only in-frame clones, not every one. The repertoire holds about 330,000 clones, with around 90% as singletons. The source of the sample is a study of cytomegalovirus exposure and HLA in healthy donors. Findings and caveats of the study: CMV antigen specificity was confirmed in vitro for a few CMV-associated chains. Investigators reported 164 TCR beta chains as tied to cytomegalovirus.

Donors were drawn from the approximately 120-subject validation cohort, separate from the roughly 670-subject first cohort. Germline CDR1 is LGHNA and CDR2 is YSLEER. CDR3 length: 14 amino acids. The germline V and J ends were trimmed by 0 bases and 8 bases, with 11 bases remaining between them. This TCR was sampled from a woman in her 30s in good health and CMV-seropositive. The rearrangement links TRBV4-3 to TRBJ2-1; D gene unclear. The material sequenced was PBMCs. DNA for the CDR3: TGCGCCAGCAGCCAAGAATTTAACGCGGATGAGCAGTTCTTC. Amino acids: CASSQEFNADEQFF.